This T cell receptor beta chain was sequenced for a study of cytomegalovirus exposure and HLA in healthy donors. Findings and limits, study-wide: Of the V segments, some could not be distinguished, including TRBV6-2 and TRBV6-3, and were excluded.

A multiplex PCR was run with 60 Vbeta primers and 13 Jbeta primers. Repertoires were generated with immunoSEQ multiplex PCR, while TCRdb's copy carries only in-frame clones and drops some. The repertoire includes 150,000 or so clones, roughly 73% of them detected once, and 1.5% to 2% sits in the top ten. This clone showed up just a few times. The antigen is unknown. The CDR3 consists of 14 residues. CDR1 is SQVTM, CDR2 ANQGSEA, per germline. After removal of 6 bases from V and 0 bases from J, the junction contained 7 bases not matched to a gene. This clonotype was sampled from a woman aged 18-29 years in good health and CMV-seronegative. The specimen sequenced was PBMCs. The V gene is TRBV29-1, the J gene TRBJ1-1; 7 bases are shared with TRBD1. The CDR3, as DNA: TGCAGCGTAGGGGCAGGGGGTGTGAACACTGAAGCTTTCTTT. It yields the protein CSVGAGGVNTEAFF.